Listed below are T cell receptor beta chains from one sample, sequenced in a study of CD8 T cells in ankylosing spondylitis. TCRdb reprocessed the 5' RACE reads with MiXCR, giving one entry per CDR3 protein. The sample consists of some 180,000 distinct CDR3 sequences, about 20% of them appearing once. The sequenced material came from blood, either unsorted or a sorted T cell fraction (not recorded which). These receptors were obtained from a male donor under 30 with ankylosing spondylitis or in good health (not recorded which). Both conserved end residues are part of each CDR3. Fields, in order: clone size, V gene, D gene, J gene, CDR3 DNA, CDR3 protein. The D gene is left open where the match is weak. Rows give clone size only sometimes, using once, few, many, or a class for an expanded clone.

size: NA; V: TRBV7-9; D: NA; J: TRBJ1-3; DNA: TGTGCCAGCAGCCCTCAGAACACCATATATTTT; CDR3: CASSPQNTIYF
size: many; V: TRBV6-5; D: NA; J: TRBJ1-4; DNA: TGTGCCAGCAGTTACTCATTCCGACAGTCAGGCACTAATGAAAAACTGTTTTTT; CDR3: CASSYSFRQSGTNEKLFF
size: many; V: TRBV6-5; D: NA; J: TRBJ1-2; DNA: TGTGCCAGCAGTTACCTGACAGGCATGGATGGCTACACCTTC; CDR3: CASSYLTGMDGYTF
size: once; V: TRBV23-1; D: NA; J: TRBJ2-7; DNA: TGCGCCAGCAGTCAATCGAAGGGCCGGGAAAACGGGTGGAACGAGCAGTACTTC; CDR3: CASSQSKGRENGWNEQYF
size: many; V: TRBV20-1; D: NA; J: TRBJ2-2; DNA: TGCAGTGCTCCTCGACTAGTTCCCAACACCGGGGAGCTGTTTTTT; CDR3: CSAPRLVPNTGELFF
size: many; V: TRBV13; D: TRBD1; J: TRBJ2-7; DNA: TGTGCCAGCAGCTTCCAAGGGACAGCCAAATCCTACGAGCAGTACTTC; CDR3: CASSFQGTAKSYEQYF
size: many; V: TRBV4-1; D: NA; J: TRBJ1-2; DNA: TGCGCCAGCAGCCAAGATCGGGCAGACTATGGCTACACCTTC; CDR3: CASSQDRADYGYTF
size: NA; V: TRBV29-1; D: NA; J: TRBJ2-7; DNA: TGCAGCGTTGAAGACAGGGTAAATGCCTACGAGCAGTACTTC; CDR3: CSVEDRVNAYEQYF
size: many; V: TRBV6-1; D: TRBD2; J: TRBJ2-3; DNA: TGTGCCAGCAGTGAGTCTAGCGGGAGCACAGATACGCAGTATTTT; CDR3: CASSESSGSTDTQYF
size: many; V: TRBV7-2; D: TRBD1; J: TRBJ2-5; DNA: TGTGCCAGCAGCCCGAACAGGGGGATGGAGACCCAGTACTTC; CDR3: CASSPNRGMETQYF
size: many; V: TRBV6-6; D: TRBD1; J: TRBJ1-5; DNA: TGTGCCAGCAGTTCCGGGACAGCAGGGCAGCCCCAGCATTTT; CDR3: CASSSGTAGQPQHF
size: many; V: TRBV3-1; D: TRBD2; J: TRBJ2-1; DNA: TGTGCCAGCAGCCAATTGTCGGGAGGACTCTCCTACAATGAGCAGTTCTTC; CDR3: CASSQLSGGLSYNEQFF
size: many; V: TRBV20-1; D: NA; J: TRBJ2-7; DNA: TGCAGTGCTAGCAAAGGTGAAAGGGACAACGAGCAGTACTTC; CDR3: CSASKGERDNEQYF
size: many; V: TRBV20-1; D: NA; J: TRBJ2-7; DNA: TGCAGTGCTAGAGTGATAGGGCGAGACTACGAGCAGTACTTC; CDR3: CSARVIGRDYEQYF
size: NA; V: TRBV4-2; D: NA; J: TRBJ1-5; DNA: TGTGCCAGCAGCCAAGAAATGCTGGTCCAGCCCCAGCATTTT; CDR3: CASSQEMLVQPQHF
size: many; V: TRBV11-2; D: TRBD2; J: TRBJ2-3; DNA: TGTGCCAGCAGCCCGACGCTAGCGGGAGTTGCAGATACGCAGTATTTT; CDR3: CASSPTLAGVADTQYF
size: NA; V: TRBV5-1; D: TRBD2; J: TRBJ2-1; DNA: TGCGCCAGCAGCTTGACGGCGGGAGGGGGGAACATCGAGCAGTTCTTC; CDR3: CASSLTAGGGNIEQFF
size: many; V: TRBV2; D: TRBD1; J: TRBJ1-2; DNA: TGTGCCAGCAGTGAACCGGGACAGGGCTATGGCTACACCTTC; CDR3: CASSEPGQGYGYTF
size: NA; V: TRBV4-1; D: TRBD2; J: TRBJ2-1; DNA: TGCGCCAGCAGCCAAGACGTCAAAAACCGGACTAGCGGGAGGGACTACAATGAGCAGTTCTTC; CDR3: CASSQDVKNRTSGRDYNEQFF
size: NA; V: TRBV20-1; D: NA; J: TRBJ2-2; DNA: TGCAGCGCGGTCCTCCTGGGGGAGGAGCTGTTTTTT; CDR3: CSAVLLGEELFF
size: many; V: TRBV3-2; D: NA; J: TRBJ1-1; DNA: TGTGCCAGCAGCCTCCGGACAGGGGGCCTGATGGTGAACACTGAAGCTTTCTTT; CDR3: CASSLRTGGLMVNTEAFF
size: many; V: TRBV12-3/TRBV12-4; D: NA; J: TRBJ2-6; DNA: TGTGCCAGCAGGCCGGATGGGGCTGGGGCCAACGTCCTGACTTTC; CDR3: CASRPDGAGANVLTF
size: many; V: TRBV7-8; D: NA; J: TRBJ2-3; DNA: TGTGCCAGCAGCTCATTTAGGGGTAGCACAGATACGCAGTATTTT; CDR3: CASSSFRGSTDTQYF
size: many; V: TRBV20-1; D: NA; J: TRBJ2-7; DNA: TGCAGTGCTAGAGATCCCACCTCCCTGCAGTACTTC; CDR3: CSARDPTSLQYF
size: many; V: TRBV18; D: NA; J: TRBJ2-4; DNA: TGTGCCAGCTCACCCCTGGGTAGTGAAAACATTCAGTACTTC; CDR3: CASSPLGSENIQYF
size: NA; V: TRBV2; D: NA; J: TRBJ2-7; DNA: TGTGCCAGCAGTGAAGGGAAGGGGACAACCTACGAGCAGTACTTC; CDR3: CASSEGKGTTYEQYF
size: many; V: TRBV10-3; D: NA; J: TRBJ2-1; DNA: TGTGCCATCAGTGAAAGGGATGAGCAGTTCTTC; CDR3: CAISERDEQFF
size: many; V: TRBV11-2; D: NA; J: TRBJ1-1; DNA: TGTGCCAGCAGCGCAGGATACACTGAAGCTTTCTTT; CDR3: CASSAGYTEAFF
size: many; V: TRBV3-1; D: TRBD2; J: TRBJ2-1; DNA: TGTGCCAGCAGCCAAGAGCCGGGACTAGCGACTTCAATCAATGAGCAGTTCTTC; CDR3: CASSQEPGLATSINEQFF